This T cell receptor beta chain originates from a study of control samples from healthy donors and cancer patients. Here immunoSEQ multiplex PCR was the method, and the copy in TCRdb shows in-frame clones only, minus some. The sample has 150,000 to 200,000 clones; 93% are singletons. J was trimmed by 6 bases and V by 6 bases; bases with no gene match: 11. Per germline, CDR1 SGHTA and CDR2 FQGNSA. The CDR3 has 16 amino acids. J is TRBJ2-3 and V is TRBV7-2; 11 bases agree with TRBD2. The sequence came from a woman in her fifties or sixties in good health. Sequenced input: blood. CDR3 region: CASSQALAGGRDTQYF. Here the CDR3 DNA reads TGTGCCAGCAGTCAAGCCTTAGCGGGGGGGCGCGATACGCAGTATTTT.